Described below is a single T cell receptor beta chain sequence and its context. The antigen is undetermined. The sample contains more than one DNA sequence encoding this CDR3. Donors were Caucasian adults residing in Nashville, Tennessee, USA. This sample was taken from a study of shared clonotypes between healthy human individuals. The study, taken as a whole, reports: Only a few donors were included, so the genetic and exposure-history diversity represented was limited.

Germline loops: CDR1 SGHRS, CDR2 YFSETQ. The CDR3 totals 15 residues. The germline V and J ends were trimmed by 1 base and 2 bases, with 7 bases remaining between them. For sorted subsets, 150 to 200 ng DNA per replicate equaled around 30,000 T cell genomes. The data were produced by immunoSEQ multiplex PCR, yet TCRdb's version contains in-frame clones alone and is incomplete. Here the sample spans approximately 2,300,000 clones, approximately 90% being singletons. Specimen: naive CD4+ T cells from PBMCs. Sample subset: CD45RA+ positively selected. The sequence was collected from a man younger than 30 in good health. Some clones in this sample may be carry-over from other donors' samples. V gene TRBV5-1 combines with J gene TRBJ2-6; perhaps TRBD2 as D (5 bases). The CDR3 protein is CASSLLGAGANVLTF. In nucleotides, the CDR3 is TGCGCCAGCAGCTTGCTCGGGGCTGGGGCCAACGTCCTGACTTTC.